This TCR beta chain was recorded in a study of cytomegalovirus exposure and HLA in healthy donors. PCR used 60 Vbeta primers and 13 Jbeta primers. TCRdb's copy holds only in-frame clones and misses some; the assay was immunoSEQ multiplex PCR. This table holds 92,000 or so clones, approximately 64% found once. The V end was cut by 0 bases, the J end by 0 bases, with 6 bases between. There are 15 residues in the CDR3. The germline CDR1 and CDR2 sequences are PRHDT and FYEKMQ (reference sequence). The chain couples TRBV13 to TRBJ2-1; D not resolved. The sequence was collected from a woman aged 45 to 65 in good health and CMV-seropositive. Material: PBMCs. The CDR3: CASSLGLSSYNEQFF. CDR3 sequence (DNA): TGTGCCAGCAGCTTAGGACTGAGCTCCTACAATGAGCAGTTCTTC.